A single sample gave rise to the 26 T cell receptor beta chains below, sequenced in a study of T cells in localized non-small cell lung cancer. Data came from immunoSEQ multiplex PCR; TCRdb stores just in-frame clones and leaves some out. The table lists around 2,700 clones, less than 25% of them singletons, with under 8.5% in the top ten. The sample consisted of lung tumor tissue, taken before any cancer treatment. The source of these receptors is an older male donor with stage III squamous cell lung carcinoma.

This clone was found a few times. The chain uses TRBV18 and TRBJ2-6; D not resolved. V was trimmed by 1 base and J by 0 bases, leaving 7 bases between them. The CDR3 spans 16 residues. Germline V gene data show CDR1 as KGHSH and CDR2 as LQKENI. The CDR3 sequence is CASSPLGFSGANVLTF. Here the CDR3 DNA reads TGTGCCAGCTCACCACTGGGATTCTCTGGGGCCAACGTCCTGACTTTC. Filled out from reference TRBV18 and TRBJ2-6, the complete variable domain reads NAGVMQNPRHLVRRRGQEARLRCSPMKGHSHVYWYRQLPEEGLKFMVYLQKENIIDESGMPKERFSAEFPKEGPSILRIQQVVRGDSAAYFCASSPLGFSGANVLTFGAGSRLTVL.

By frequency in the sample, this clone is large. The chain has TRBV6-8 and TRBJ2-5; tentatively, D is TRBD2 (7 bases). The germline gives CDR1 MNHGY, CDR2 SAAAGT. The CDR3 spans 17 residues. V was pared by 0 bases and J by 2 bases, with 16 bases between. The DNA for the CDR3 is TGTGCCAGCAGTTACTCGATACTCGCGGGGGCACAAGAGACCCAGTACTTC. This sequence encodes CASSYSILAGAQETQYF.

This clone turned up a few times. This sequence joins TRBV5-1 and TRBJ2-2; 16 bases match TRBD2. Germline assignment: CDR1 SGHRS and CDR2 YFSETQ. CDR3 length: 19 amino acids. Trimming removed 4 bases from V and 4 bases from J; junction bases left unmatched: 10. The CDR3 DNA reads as TGCGCCAGCAGCCAATTACCGGGACTAGCGGGGGGGCGCACCGGGGAGCTGTTTTTT. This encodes CASSQLPGLAGGRTGELFF.

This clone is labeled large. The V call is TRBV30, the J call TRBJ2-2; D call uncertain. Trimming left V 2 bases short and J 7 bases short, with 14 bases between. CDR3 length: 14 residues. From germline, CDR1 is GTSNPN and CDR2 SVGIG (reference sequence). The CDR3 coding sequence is TGTGCCTGGAGTATTACATTACAAGTCGGGGAGCTGTTTTTT. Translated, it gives CAWSITLQVGELFF.

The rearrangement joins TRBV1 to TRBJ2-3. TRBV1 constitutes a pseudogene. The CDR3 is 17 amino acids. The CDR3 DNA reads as TGCACCAGCAGCCAAGATGTTTCGGACGTAATCACAGATACGCAGTATTTT. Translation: CTSSQDVSDVITDTQYF.

For the CDR3, the DNA is TGTGCCAGCAGTTTTCACCTTCCTAGAGACACTGAAGCTTTCTTT. Amino acids: CASSFHLPRDTEAFF. The rearrangement links TRBV6-8 to TRBJ1-1; unclear D gene. CDR1 is MNHGY, CDR2 SAAAGT, per germline. There are 15 residues in the CDR3. The V end lost 4 bases, the J end lost 3 bases, and 15 bases lay between the germline ends.

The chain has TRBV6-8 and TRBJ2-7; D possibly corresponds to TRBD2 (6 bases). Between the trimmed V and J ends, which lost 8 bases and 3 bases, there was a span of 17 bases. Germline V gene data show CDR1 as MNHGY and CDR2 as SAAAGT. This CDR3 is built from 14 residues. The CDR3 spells CASPKGTEVYEQYF. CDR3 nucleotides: TGTGCCAGCCCAAAAGGGACTGAAGTCTACGAGCAGTACTTC.

CDR3 sequence reads: CASRRNSVYGYTF. The CDR3 DNA is TGTGCCAGTAGACGTAACAGCGTCTATGGCTACACCTTC. The rearrangement uses TRBV19 and TRBJ1-2, with no clear D. The germline CDR1 and CDR2 sequences are LNHDA and SQIVND (reference sequence). The CDR3 covers 13 residues. V was trimmed by 6 bases and J by 4 bases, leaving 12 bases between them.

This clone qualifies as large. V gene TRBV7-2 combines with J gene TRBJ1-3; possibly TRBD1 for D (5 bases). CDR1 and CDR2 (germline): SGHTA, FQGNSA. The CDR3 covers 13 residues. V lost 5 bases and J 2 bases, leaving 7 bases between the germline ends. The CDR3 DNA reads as TGTGCCAGCAGCCTGACAGCTGGAAACACCATATATTTT. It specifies CASSLTAGNTIYF. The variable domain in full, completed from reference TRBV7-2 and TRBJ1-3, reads GAGVSQSPSNKVTEKGKDVELRCDPISGHTALYWYRQSLGQGLEFLIYFQGNSAPDKSGLPSDRFSAERTGGSVSTLTIQRTQQEDSAVYLCASSLTAGNTIYFGEGSWLTVV.

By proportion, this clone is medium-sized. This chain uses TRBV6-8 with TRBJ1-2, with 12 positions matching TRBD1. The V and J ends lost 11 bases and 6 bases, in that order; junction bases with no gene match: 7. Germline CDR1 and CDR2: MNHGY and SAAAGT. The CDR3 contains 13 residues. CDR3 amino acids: CAVSGTGGDGYTF. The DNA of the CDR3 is TGTGCCGTATCCGGGACAGGGGGCGATGGCTACACCTTC.

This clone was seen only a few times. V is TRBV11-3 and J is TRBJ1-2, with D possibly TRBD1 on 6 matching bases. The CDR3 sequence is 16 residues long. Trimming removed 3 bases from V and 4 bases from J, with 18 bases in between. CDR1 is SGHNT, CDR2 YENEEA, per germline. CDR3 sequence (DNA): TGTGCCAGCAGCTTGGGAGGGACAACTATGAGCTATGGCTACACCTTC. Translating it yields CASSLGGTTMSYGYTF.

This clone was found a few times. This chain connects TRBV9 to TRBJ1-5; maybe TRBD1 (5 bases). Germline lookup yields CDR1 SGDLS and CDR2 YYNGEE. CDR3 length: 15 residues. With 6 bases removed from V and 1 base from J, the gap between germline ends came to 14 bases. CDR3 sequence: CASIPVRDSNQPQHF. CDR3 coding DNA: TGTGCCAGCATTCCAGTCCGGGACAGCAATCAGCCCCAGCATTTT.

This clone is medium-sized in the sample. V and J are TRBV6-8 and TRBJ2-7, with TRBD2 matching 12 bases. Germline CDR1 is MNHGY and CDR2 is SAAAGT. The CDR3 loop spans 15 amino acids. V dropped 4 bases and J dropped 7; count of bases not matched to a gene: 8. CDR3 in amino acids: CASSSLAGGPGEQYV. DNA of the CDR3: TGTGCCAGCAGTTCTCTAGCGGGGGGGCCTGGAGAGCAGTACGTC.

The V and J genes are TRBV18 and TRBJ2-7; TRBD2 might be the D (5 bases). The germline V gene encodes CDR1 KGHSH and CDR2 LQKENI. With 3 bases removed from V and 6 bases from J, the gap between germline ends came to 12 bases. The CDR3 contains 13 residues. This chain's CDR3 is CASSPRGHGEQYV. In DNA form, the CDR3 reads TGTGCCAGCTCACCCAGAGGGCATGGCGAGCAGTACGTC.

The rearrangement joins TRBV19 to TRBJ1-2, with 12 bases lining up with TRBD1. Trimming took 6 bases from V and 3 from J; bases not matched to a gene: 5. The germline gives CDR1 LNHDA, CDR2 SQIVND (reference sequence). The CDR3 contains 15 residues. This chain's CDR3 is CASSDGTGGYYGYTF. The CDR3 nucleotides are TGTGCCAGTAGCGACGGGACAGGGGGCTACTATGGCTACACCTTC. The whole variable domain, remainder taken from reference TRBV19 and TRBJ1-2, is DGGITQSPKYLFRKEGQNVTLSCEQNLNHDAMYWYRQDPGQGLRLIYYSQIVNDFQKGDIAEGYSVSREKKESFPLTVTSAQKNPTAFYLCASSDGTGGYYGYTFGSGTRLTVV.

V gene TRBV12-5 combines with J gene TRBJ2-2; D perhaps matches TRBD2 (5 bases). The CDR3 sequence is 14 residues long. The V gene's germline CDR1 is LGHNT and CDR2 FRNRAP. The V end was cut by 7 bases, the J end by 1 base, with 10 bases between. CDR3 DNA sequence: TGTGCTAGTGCCCCGAGGGAGAACACCGGGGAGCTGTTTTTT. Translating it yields CASAPRENTGELFF.

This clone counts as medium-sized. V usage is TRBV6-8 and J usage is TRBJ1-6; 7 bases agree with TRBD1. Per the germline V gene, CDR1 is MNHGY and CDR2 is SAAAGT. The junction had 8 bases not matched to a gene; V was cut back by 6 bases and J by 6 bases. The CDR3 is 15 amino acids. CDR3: CASRGGFGFNSPLHF. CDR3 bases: TGTGCCAGCAGAGGGGGCTTCGGTTTTAATTCACCCCTCCACTTT.

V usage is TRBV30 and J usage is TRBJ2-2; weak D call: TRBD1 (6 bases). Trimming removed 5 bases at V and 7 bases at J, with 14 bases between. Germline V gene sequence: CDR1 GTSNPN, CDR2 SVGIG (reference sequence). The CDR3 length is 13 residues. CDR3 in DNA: TGTGCCTGGGAAGGGGGAGAGATCGGGGAGCTGTTTTTT. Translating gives CAWEGGEIGELFF.

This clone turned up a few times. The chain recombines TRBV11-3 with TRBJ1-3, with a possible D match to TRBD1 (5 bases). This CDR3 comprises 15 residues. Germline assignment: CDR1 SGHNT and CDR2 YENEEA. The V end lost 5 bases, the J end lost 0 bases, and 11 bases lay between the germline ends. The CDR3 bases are TGTGCCAGCAGCCGGACACCGAGCTCTGGAAACACCATATATTTT. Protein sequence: CASSRTPSSGNTIYF.

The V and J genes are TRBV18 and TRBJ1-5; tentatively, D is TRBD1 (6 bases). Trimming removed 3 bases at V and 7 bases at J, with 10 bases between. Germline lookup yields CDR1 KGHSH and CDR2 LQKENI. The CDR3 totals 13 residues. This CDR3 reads CASSPQGSQPQHF. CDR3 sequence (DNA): TGTGCCAGCTCACCTCAGGGGTCCCAGCCCCAGCATTTT.

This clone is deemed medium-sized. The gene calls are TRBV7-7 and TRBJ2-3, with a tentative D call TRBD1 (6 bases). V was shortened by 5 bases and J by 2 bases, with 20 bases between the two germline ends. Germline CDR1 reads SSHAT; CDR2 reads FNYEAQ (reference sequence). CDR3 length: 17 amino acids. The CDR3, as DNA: TGTGCCAGCAGCCACCCTCAGGGGTTCATTGACACAGATACGCAGTATTTT. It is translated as CASSHPQGFIDTDTQYF.

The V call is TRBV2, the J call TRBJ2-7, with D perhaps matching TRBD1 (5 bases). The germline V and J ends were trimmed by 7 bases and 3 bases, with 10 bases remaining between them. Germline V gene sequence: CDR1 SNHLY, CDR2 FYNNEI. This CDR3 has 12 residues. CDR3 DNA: TGTGCCAGCAAACAGGATCTCTACGAGCAGTACTTC. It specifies CASKQDLYEQYF.

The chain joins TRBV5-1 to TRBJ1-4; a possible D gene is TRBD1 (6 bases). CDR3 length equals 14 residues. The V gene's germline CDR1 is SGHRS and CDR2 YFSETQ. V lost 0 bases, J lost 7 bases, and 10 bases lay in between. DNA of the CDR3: TGCGCCAGCAGCTTGGCCCCCAGGGGTGAAAAACTGTTTTTT. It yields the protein CASSLAPRGEKLFF.

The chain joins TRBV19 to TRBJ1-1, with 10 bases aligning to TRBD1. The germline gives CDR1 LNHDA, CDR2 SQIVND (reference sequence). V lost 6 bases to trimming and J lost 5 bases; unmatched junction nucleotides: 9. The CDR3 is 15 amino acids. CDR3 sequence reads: CASSDKTGGGTEAFF. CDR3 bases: TGTGCCAGTAGCGATAAGACAGGGGGCGGGACTGAAGCTTTCTTT.

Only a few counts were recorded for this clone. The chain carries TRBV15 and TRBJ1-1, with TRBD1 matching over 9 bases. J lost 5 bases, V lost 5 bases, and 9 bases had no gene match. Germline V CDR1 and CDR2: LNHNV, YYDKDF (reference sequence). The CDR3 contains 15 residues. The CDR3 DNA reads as TGTGCCACCAGCGGACGACAGGGGGGCAAAACTGAAGCTTTCTTT. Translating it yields CATSGRQGGKTEAFF.

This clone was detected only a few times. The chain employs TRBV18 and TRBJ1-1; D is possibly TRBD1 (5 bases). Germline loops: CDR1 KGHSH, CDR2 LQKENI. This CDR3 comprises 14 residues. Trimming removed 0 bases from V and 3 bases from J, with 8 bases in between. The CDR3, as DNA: TGTGCCAGCTCACCACCGGGGGGGTACACTGAAGCTTTCTTT. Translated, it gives CASSPPGGYTEAFF.